Sequencing of this TCR beta chain was carried out in a study of beta chain features in type 1 diabetes. One heparinised draw of blood, averaging approximately 110 mL, came from each donor. Using CD45RO/CCR7/CD25/CD127/CD95/CD27, CD4+ naive, central memory, regulatory and stem cell-like memory cells were sorted. Each sorted fraction was over 95% pure. The study's findings and limits: Moderately but significantly shorter TCRB CDR3s were found in Type 1 diabetes patients in all four CD4+ subsets.

This CDR3 has 15 amino acids. The V end lost 8 bases, the J end lost 1 base, and 15 bases lay between the germline ends. Germline V gene sequence: CDR1 MNHNY, CDR2 SVGAGI (reference sequence). The whole isolated RNA underwent reverse transcription, so sequencing captured expressed TCRB transcripts. Average reads for naive, central memory and regulatory T cell samples were about 3.6 million. Data came from immunoSEQ multiplex PCR; TCRdb stores just in-frame clones and leaves some out. The sample lists 150,000 to 200,000 clones; under 9.5% were seen once. Comments on this clone: Antigen specificity is unknown.

The chain employs TRBV6-6 and TRBJ1-5; the D gene is possibly TRBD1 (6 bases). The sequence was obtained from a man between 18 and 35 years old with type 1 diabetes. Sequencing input: central memory CD4+ T cells from blood. As DNA, the CDR3 is TGTGCCAGCCGCCCTACAGGGAGAAGCAATCAGCCCCAGCATTTT. Translating gives CASRPTGRSNQPQHF.